Below are 28 T cell receptor beta chains sequenced from a single sample in a study of blood T cell repertoires in COVID-19. The table came from immunoSEQ multiplex PCR; TCRdb's copy has only in-frame clones and leaves some out. In the table there are roughly 240,000 clones, roughly 86% of which are singletons. The material sequenced was PBMCs or T cells enriched from blood (not recorded which). The receptor source for this set is a woman between 45 and 65 years old who had recovered from COVID-19.

The chain couples TRBV29-1 to TRBJ1-5; 8 bases are shared with TRBD1. CDR3 length: 13 residues. V lost 4 bases, J lost 7 bases, and 6 bases stayed unmatched. Germline CDR1 reads SQVTM; CDR2 reads ANQGSEA. CDR3 protein: CSVGTGQGQPQHF. The CDR3, as DNA: TGCAGCGTTGGGACAGGGCAGGGACAGCCCCAGCATTTT.

The V gene is TRBV5-6, the J gene TRBJ1-5; 9 nucleotides line up with TRBD1. The CDR3 extends over 17 amino acids. With V trimmed by 1 base and J by 3 bases, 8 bases remained unmatched. CDR1 is SGHDT and CDR2 is YYEEEE in the germline V gene. CDR3 in amino acids: CASSLYRGLGFNQPQHF. CDR3 bases: TGTGCCAGCAGCTTGTACAGGGGGCTGGGGTTCAATCAGCCCCAGCATTTT.

This rearrangement joins TRBV19 to TRBJ1-4, with TRBD1 as a possible D gene (6 bases). Deletions cut 5 bases from V and 7 bases from J, with 11 bases between. Germline V gene sequence: CDR1 LNHDA, CDR2 SQIVND (reference sequence). There are 13 residues in the CDR3. CDR3 DNA: TGTGCCAGTAGTGGGGGCGACTTTGAAAAACTGTTTTTT. Amino acid sequence: CASSGGDFEKLFF. Complete variable domain (other parts from reference TRBV19 and TRBJ1-4): DGGITQSPKYLFRKEGQNVTLSCEQNLNHDAMYWYRQDPGQGLRLIYYSQIVNDFQKGDIAEGYSVSREKKESFPLTVTSAQKNPTAFYLCASSGGDFEKLFFGSGTQLSVL.

J is TRBJ1-3 and V is TRBV30, with D unresolved. Germline V gene lookup returns CDR1 GTSNPN and CDR2 SVGIG (reference sequence). The CDR3 is 14 residues long. Trimming left V 4 bases short and J 0 bases short, with 10 bases between. The CDR3 sequence: CAWNRGSSGNTIYF. The CDR3 bases are TGTGCCTGGAATCGGGGTAGCTCTGGAAACACCATATATTTT.

V and J are TRBV27 and TRBJ1-2; D is unresolved. V was clipped by 0 bases and J by 2 bases, with 13 bases between them. The CDR3 extends over 16 amino acids. CDR1 is MNHEY and CDR2 is SMNVEV in the germline V gene (reference sequence). In DNA form, the CDR3 reads TGTGCCAGCAGTTTATCTCATGGTCCCACAAACTATGGCTACACCTTC. Amino acid sequence: CASSLSHGPTNYGYTF.

V and J are TRBV3-1 (or the pseudogene TRBV3-2) and TRBJ1-5, with D possibly being TRBD1 (5 bases). This CDR3 has 15 residues. Trimming removed 1 base from V and 4 bases from J, with 11 bases in between. Germline V CDR1 and CDR2: LGHDT, YNNKEL (reference sequence). DNA for the CDR3: TGTGCCAGCAGCCAAGCCTTGGGGACTAATCAGCCCCAGCATTTT. Amino acid sequence: CASSQALGTNQPQHF.

This chain connects TRBV29-1 to TRBJ1-2; D is unclear. Germline-derived CDR1 and CDR2 are SQVTM and ANQGSEA. Trimming took off 7 bases at V and 8 bases at J, with 11 bases between the two ends. CDR3 size: 10 residues. DNA of the CDR3: TGCAGCGCTTGGGAGAGCGGCTACACCTTC. It is translated as CSAWESGYTF.

The gene calls are TRBV9 and TRBJ1-2; the match to TRBD1 covers 8 bases. There are 15 residues in the CDR3. Germline CDR1 and CDR2: SGDLS and YYNGEE. V lost 0 bases to trimming and J lost 6 bases; unmatched junction nucleotides: 7. CDR3 coding DNA: TGTGCCAGCAGCGTAGCTGCAGGGGGCATAGATGGCTACACCTTC. Translation gives CASSVAAGGIDGYTF.

The rearrangement links TRBV16 to TRBJ1-5; possible D gene TRBD1, 6 bases. Germline-derived CDR1 and CDR2 are KGHSY and FQNENV. The ends were cut back, 5 bases at V and 7 bases at J, with 9 bases in the middle. The CDR3 has 12 residues. The CDR3, as DNA: TGTGCCAGCAGCACAGGGACCCAGCCCCAGCATTTT. As protein: CASSTGTQPQHF.

As to this clone: Other DNA variants within this sample encode the same CDR3. This chain joins TRBV10-1 and TRBJ1-1; D ambiguous. Germline CDR1 and CDR2: WNHNN and SYGVQD (reference sequence). This CDR3 has 13 residues. The V end lost 2 bases, the J end lost 1 base, and 5 bases lay between the germline ends. The CDR3 reads CASSENRNTEAFF. The DNA for the CDR3 is TGCGCCAGCAGTGAGAATAGGAACACTGAAGCTTTCTTT.

In its sample, this clone was seen a few times. This chain uses TRBV27 with TRBJ1-5; a possible D gene is TRBD1 (6 bases). Trimming shortened V by 5 bases and J by 0 bases, and 17 bases separated the two germline ends. CDR3 length: 17 amino acids. In germline, CDR1 is MNHEY, CDR2 SMNVEV (reference sequence). The CDR3 bases are TGTGCCAGCAGTACCGGACAGTCCTCCGTTAGCAATCAGCCCCAGCATTTT. Its translation: CASSTGQSSVSNQPQHF.

This chain uses TRBV27 with TRBJ1-1; 9 nucleotides line up with TRBD1. V trimming: 4 bases; J trimming: 3 bases; junction bases outside the gene matches: 0. Germline V CDR1 and CDR2: MNHEY, SMNVEV (reference sequence). The CDR3 loop spans 13 amino acids. The DNA of the CDR3 is TGTGCCAGCAGTTGGGACAGGGACACTGAAGCTTTCTTT. Translation gives CASSWDRDTEAFF.

The chain is built from TRBV19 and TRBJ2-1, with D perhaps matching TRBD1 (6 bases). Germline lookup yields CDR1 LNHDA and CDR2 SQIVND (reference sequence). The CDR3 runs 19 residues. Trimming pared 4 bases from V and 4 bases from J, leaving 26 bases between. The CDR3 loop reads CASSTGPFGTHHRYNEQFF. As DNA, the CDR3 is TGTGCCAGTAGTACAGGACCGTTCGGGACACACCATAGGTACAATGAGCAGTTCTTC.

V and J are TRBV10-3 and TRBJ2-7, with D possibly being TRBD2 (5 bases). The germline CDR1 and CDR2 sequences are ENHRY and SYGVKD. V lost 10 bases to trimming and J lost 3 bases, with 16 bases between them. There are 13 residues in the CDR3. The CDR3 DNA is TGTGCCACCGCCGAACTGGGGAGCTACGAGCAGTACTTC. Protein sequence: CATAELGSYEQYF.

As to this clone: Relative to the germline gene, one junction end is altered; a read error may explain this. CDR3 protein: CASSFQAGGADTQYF. The CDR3, as DNA: TGTGCTAGCAGCTTTCAAGCGGGGGGCGCAGATACGCAGTATTTT. V is TRBV7-7 and J is TRBJ2-3; 9 positions match TRBD2. The germline CDR1 and CDR2 sequences are SSHAT and FNYEAQ (reference sequence). The CDR3 is made up of 15 amino acids.

The chain links TRBV29-1 to TRBJ2-7; possibly TRBD1 for D (6 bases). V was clipped by 3 bases and J by 2 bases, with 8 bases between them. From germline, CDR1 is SQVTM and CDR2 ANQGSEA. The length of the CDR3 is 12 residues. Here the CDR3 reads CSVEDRPYEQYF. The CDR3 coding sequence is TGCAGCGTTGAGGACAGACCCTACGAGCAGTACTTC.

The chain employs TRBV30 and TRBJ1-2; D is possibly TRBD1 (5 bases). The CDR3 length is 15 residues. V was shortened by 8 bases and J by 4 bases, with 23 bases between the two germline ends. CDR1 is GTSNPN and CDR2 is SVGIG in the germline V gene (reference sequence). DNA for the CDR3: TGTGCCCCCGCCTGGGGCAGGCTAAAACTCTATGGCTACACCTTC. Amino acids: CAPAWGRLKLYGYTF.

This clone turned up a few times. The chain employs TRBV27 and TRBJ2-1; D possibly corresponds to TRBD2 (6 bases). Trimming shortened V by 7 bases and J by 0 bases, and 13 bases separated the two germline ends. Germline CDR1 is MNHEY and CDR2 is SMNVEV (reference sequence). The CDR3 is 15 amino acids. The CDR3 DNA reads TGTGCCAGCAAACGGGAGACGTCCTCCTACAATGAGCAGTTCTTC. The encoded protein is CASKRETSSYNEQFF.

The genes are TRBV27 and TRBJ2-2, with D unclear. In germline, CDR1 is MNHEY, CDR2 SMNVEV (reference sequence). CDR3 length equals 12 residues. V lost 3 bases, J lost 6 bases, and 5 bases lay in between. CDR3 in amino acids: CASSFPAGELFF. The CDR3 DNA sequence: TGTGCCAGCAGTTTTCCGGCCGGGGAGCTGTTTTTT.

The chain links TRBV4-3 to TRBJ1-4; maybe TRBD1 (5 bases). V gave up 4 bases and J gave up 3 bases, with 15 bases separating them. The CDR3 contains 16 residues. Germline V lookup: CDR1 LGHNA, CDR2 YSLEER. The CDR3 region has the DNA TGCGCCAGCAGCCGGGGGGTAGGGAGGGCTAATGAAAAACTGTTTTTT. Translation: CASSRGVGRANEKLFF.

The chain recombines TRBV5-1 with TRBJ2-2; a weak D match, TRBD1 (7 bases). The CDR3 is made up of 16 amino acids. With 4 bases removed from V and 5 bases from J, the gap between germline ends came to 18 bases. Looked up from germline, CDR1 is SGHRS and CDR2 is YFSETQ. The CDR3 DNA follows: TGCGCCAGCAGCCGAACGGAGGGGGCGCAAACCGGGGAGCTGTTTTTT. This encodes CASSRTEGAQTGELFF.

This clone appeared a few times. This rearrangement joins TRBV28 to TRBJ2-6; D perhaps matches TRBD1 (5 bases). Germline assignment: CDR1 MDHEN and CDR2 SYDVKM. The germline V and J ends were trimmed by 8 bases and 4 bases, with 15 bases remaining between them. The CDR3 is made up of 15 amino acids. The CDR3 DNA is TGTGCCAGCCGTGCCAGGGTCGCCGGGGCCAACGTCCTGACTTTC. It yields the protein CASRARVAGANVLTF.

This clone was observed once. This chain connects TRBV28 to TRBJ1-2; 7 bases agree with TRBD1. The CDR3 length is 22 residues. Germline CDR1 reads MDHEN; CDR2 reads SYDVKM. V gave up 2 bases and J gave up 0 bases; unmatched junction bases: 24. The CDR3 reads CASSLVIAPTREGQEANYGYTF. DNA for the CDR3: TGTGCCAGCAGTTTAGTAATCGCTCCTACGCGAGAAGGACAGGAAGCTAACTATGGCTACACCTTC.

The chain joins TRBV13 to TRBJ2-7; no clear D. Germline loops: CDR1 PRHDT, CDR2 FYEKMQ (reference sequence). V was cut by 5 bases and J by 6 bases, with 11 bases left in between. CDR3 length: 12 residues. The CDR3 reads CASSPPWSEQYF. CDR3 nucleotide sequence: TGTGCCAGCAGCCCCCCCTGGAGCGAGCAGTACTTC.

This chain joins TRBV19 and TRBJ2-2, with a weak D call TRBD2 (7 bases). V was clipped by 8 bases and J by 6 bases, with 22 bases between them. Germline CDR1 LNHDA, CDR2 SQIVND (reference sequence). The CDR3 length is 16 residues. The CDR3 sequence: CASSSRGALVSGELFF. CDR3 nucleotide sequence: TGTGCCAGTTCCTCCCGGGGGGCGCTTGTGTCCGGGGAGCTGTTTTTT. The complete variable domain, with remaining parts taken from reference TRBV19 and TRBJ2-2, reads DGGITQSPKYLFRKEGQNVTLSCEQNLNHDAMYWYRQDPGQGLRLIYYSQIVNDFQKGDIAEGYSVSREKKESFPLTVTSAQKNPTAFYLCASSSRGALVSGELFFGEGSRLTVL.

The chain carries TRBV14 and TRBJ2-3; TRBD2 matches at 13 bases. The germline CDR1 and CDR2 sequences are SGHDN and FVKESK. J lost 1 base, V lost 0 bases, and 7 bases had no gene match. The CDR3 contains 19 residues. This chain's CDR3 is CASSQDFGLAGVGTDTQYF. DNA for the CDR3: TGTGCCAGCAGCCAAGATTTTGGACTAGCGGGAGTTGGCACAGATACGCAGTATTTT.

The genes are TRBV4-3 and TRBJ1-2; the D is unclear. Germline CDR1 LGHNA, CDR2 YSLEER. V shed 0 bases and J shed 4 bases, with 18 bases lying between them. The CDR3 totals 17 residues. The CDR3 DNA is TGCGCCAGCAGCCAAGATCGGGTGGGAGGGTTCGTCTATGGCTACACCTTC. The encoded protein is CASSQDRVGGFVYGYTF.

This sequence joins TRBV6-2 or TRBV6-3 and TRBJ2-7, with a possible D match to TRBD1 (6 bases). Germline V gene lookup returns CDR1 MNHEY and CDR2 SVGEGT. V lost 4 bases and J 0 bases, leaving 7 bases between the germline ends. The CDR3 spans 13 residues. The CDR3 coding sequence is TGTGCCAGCAGTTGGGACAACTCCTACGAGCAGTACTTC. It yields the protein CASSWDNSYEQYF.